This entry features one T cell receptor beta chain sequence. The antigen remains unidentified. This sample was taken from a study of shared clonotypes between healthy human individuals. TCRdb's copy holds only in-frame clones and misses some; the assay was immunoSEQ multiplex PCR. The repertoire holds about 1 million clones, with 60% to 80% as singletons. Germline CDR1 reads LNHDA; CDR2 reads SQIVND (reference sequence). Trimming cost V 3 bases and J 1 base, with 16 bases left between them. The CDR3 totals 17 residues. Study results and limitations: Sorted-subset sequencing, rarefaction showed, was incomplete despite large depth.

The clonotype originates from a man aged 18 to 29 in good health. The chain is built from TRBV19 and TRBJ1-5; no reliable D call. The source material was memory CD4+ T cells sorted from blood. As for subset: CD45RA-negative fraction. CDR3 DNA: TGTGCCAGTAGTATTCCCCGGACGGGTTTGAGCAATCAGCCCCAGCATTTT. Translating it yields CASSIPRTGLSNQPQHF.